This entry lists 31 T cell receptor beta chains sequenced from one sample in a study of identical twins. One entry per CDR3 protein results from TCRdb running MiXCR on the 5' RACE reads. The repertoire holds fewer than 900,000 distinct CDR3 sequences, with 21% as singletons. These data were also filed under a second study, of T cells expressing NK-cell markers.

The source material was PBMCs. The receptors shown here come from a woman younger than 35 in good health.

The chain carries TRBV6-1 and TRBJ2-7; perhaps TRBD1 as D (6 bases). CDR1 is MNHNS, CDR2 SASEGT, per germline. The CDR3 length is 15 residues. V lost 7 bases and J lost 2, with 18 bases in between. The CDR3 DNA reads TGTGCCAGCACCCCTTTGGACAGTATGGCCTACGAGCAGTACTTC. Encoded protein: CASTPLDSMAYEQYF.

V usage is TRBV30 and J usage is TRBJ2-7; 10 bases agree with TRBD1. J lost 6 bases, V lost 2 bases, and 4 bases had no gene match. This CDR3 region has 13 residues. The germline gives CDR1 GTSNPN, CDR2 SVGIG (reference sequence). The CDR3 protein is CAWSLRTGGEQYF. The CDR3 nucleotides are TGTGCCTGGAGTCTTCGGACAGGGGGCGAGCAGTACTTC.

The rearrangement joins TRBV5-1 to TRBJ2-5; 9 bases fit TRBD1. After removal of 0 bases from V and 5 bases from J, the junction contained 11 bases not matched to a gene. The CDR3 length is 17 residues. Germline V gives CDR1 SGHRS, CDR2 YFSETQ. CDR3 loop: CASSLAVGQGMLETQYF. The CDR3 DNA is TGCGCCAGCAGCTTGGCCGTGGGACAGGGCATGTTGGAGACCCAGTACTTC.

The gene calls are TRBV11-2 and TRBJ1-5; D ambiguous. CDR1 and CDR2 (germline): SGHAT, FQNNGV. V lost 5 bases to trimming and J lost 2 bases, with 13 bases between them. The CDR3 contains 15 residues. Written as DNA, the CDR3 is TGTGCCAGCAGCCCCCAGTCTGGGGGCAATCAGCCCCAGCATTTT. It translates to CASSPQSGGNQPQHF.

This clonotype was counted only a few times. The chain employs TRBV11-3 and TRBJ1-6; D remains ambiguous. The germline V and J ends were trimmed by 0 bases and 7 bases, with 4 bases remaining between them. CDR1 and CDR2 (germline): SGHNT, YENEEA. The CDR3 spans 13 residues. CDR3 sequence (DNA): TGTGCCAGCAGCTTAGACTGGAATTCACCCCTCCACTTT. This sequence encodes CASSLDWNSPLHF.

This clonotype was counted only a few times. The V gene is TRBV4-3, the J gene TRBJ2-1; D ambiguous. Germline CDR1 and CDR2: LGHNA and YSLEER. CDR3 size: 15 residues. V was trimmed by 5 bases and J by 5 bases, leaving 16 bases between them. CDR3 sequence (DNA): TGCGCCAGCAGCTCTCTGACGCCCCCACACAATGAGCAGTTCTTC. Its protein is CASSSLTPPHNEQFF.

The chain carries TRBV20-1 and TRBJ1-1; D is possibly TRBD1 (5 bases). The CDR3 sequence is 12 residues long. Germline V CDR1 and CDR2: DFQATT, SNEGSKA (reference sequence). With 4 bases removed from V and 7 bases from J, the gap between germline ends came to 13 bases. CDR3 in amino acids: CSATQGGDEAFF. The CDR3 DNA sequence: TGCAGTGCTACCCAGGGTGGAGATGAAGCTTTCTTT.

The V call is TRBV20-1, the J call TRBJ2-7; D is tentatively TRBD1 or TRBD2 (6 bases each). The CDR3 length is 17 residues. V lost 1 base, J lost 2 bases, and 21 bases lay in between. The V gene's germline CDR1 is DFQATT and CDR2 SNEGSKA (reference sequence). The CDR3 sequence is CSARAAGGGLSPYEQYF. CDR3 sequence (DNA): TGCAGTGCTAGAGCCGCTGGAGGGGGGCTCTCCCCCTACGAGCAGTACTTC.

The CDR3 coding sequence is TGTGCCAGCAGCTTCACGAGCGGGAGCGACAGTAACTACGAGCAGTACTTC. Translating it yields CASSFTSGSDSNYEQYF. This chain joins TRBV7-2 and TRBJ2-7, with 8 bases that match TRBD2. The V and J ends lost 3 bases and 3 bases, in that order; junction bases with no gene match: 13. This CDR3 is built from 17 residues. The V gene's germline CDR1 is SGHTA and CDR2 FQGNSA.

The chain employs TRBV5-5 and TRBJ1-5; the match to TRBD1 covers 7 bases. The germline CDR1 and CDR2 sequences are SGHKS and YYEKEE (reference sequence). The CDR3 is 14 residues long. V lost 2 bases and J lost 6; bases outside the gene matches: 5. The CDR3 spells CASSFGQVIQPQHF. In nucleotides, the CDR3 is TGTGCCAGCAGCTTCGGACAGGTTATTCAGCCCCAGCATTTT.

The V call is TRBV7-9, the J call TRBJ2-5, with D hard to call. Germline V gene data show CDR1 as SEHNR and CDR2 as FQNEAQ (reference sequence). V was shortened by 1 base and J by 5 bases, with 11 bases between the two germline ends. The CDR3 is 14 amino acids. The CDR3 is CASSLVPNRETQYF. The CDR3 nucleotides read TGTGCCAGCAGCTTAGTCCCGAATAGGGAGACCCAGTACTTC.

This clonotype was picked up a small number of times. The genes are TRBV9 and TRBJ2-3, with TRBD2 matching over 11 bases. J gave up 4 bases and V 3 bases, and 16 bases lay outside the gene matches. Germline CDR1 SGDLS, CDR2 YYNGEE. The CDR3 consists of 19 residues. The CDR3 spells CASSARGVAGGPEADTQYF. In DNA form, the CDR3 reads TGTGCCAGCAGCGCGAGAGGGGTAGCGGGGGGGCCGGAGGCAGATACGCAGTATTTT.

This clonotype was detected many times. V and J are TRBV7-3 and TRBJ1-2, with D perhaps matching TRBD1 (6 bases). Germline CDR1 SGHTA, CDR2 FQGTGA. CDR3 length equals 13 residues. The germline V and J ends were trimmed by 5 bases and 2 bases, with 9 bases remaining between them. CDR3 nucleotide sequence: TGTGCCAGCAGCCCCGGACAGAACTATGGCTACACCTTC. It yields the protein CASSPGQNYGYTF.

This clonotype has only a few counts. V gene TRBV7-2 combines with J gene TRBJ1-1; D may be TRBD1 (5 bases). This CDR3 is 11 amino acids long. The V gene lost 4 bases and the J gene lost 11 bases, with 11 bases spanning the gap. Per the germline V gene, CDR1 is SGHTA and CDR2 is FQGNSA. DNA for the CDR3: TGTGCCAGCAGCTCCAGGGTACGTGCTTTCTTT. It codes for CASSSRVRAFF.

CDR3 region: CASRPTTGELFF. The CDR3 region has the DNA TGTGCCAGCAGACCCACGACCGGGGAGCTGTTTTTT. This sequence joins TRBV7-9 and TRBJ2-2; D ambiguous. The CDR3 covers 12 residues. Trimming removed 6 bases from V and 5 bases from J, with 7 bases in between. Germline CDR1 SEHNR, CDR2 FQNEAQ (reference sequence).

A few counts support this clonotype. The chain joins TRBV10-2 to TRBJ2-3, with TRBD2 as a possible D gene (5 bases). V dropped 0 bases and J dropped 3 bases, with 16 bases sitting between them. The CDR3 extends over 17 amino acids. Germline V gene lookup returns CDR1 WSHSY and CDR2 SAAADI. DNA of the CDR3: TGCGCCAGCAGTGAGTCGAGGTTGGTCGGGATTACAGATACGCAGTATTTT. Translation gives CASSESRLVGITDTQYF.

The CDR3 sequence is CASSQGIRHGYTF. For the CDR3, the DNA is TGTGCCAGCAGCCAAGGGATCCGGCATGGCTACACCTTC. The chain recombines TRBV3-1 with TRBJ1-2; unclear D gene. Germline CDR1 LGHDT, CDR2 YNNKEL (reference sequence). The CDR3 covers 13 residues. The V end lost 1 base, the J end lost 6 bases, and 9 bases lay between the germline ends.

This clonotype was counted ten times or more. The V and J genes are TRBV4-1 and TRBJ2-7, with a tentative D call TRBD1 (6 bases). Trimming removed 1 base from V and 2 bases from J, with 9 bases in between. This CDR3 is built from 14 residues. The germline CDR1 and CDR2 sequences are MGHRA and YSYEKL. DNA for the CDR3: TGCGCCAGCAGCCAAGGCCACAGGGCCTACGAGCAGTACTTC. Translated: CASSQGHRAYEQYF.

This clonotype has a count of ten or more. The rearrangement uses TRBV20-1 and TRBJ1-2; 7 bases are shared with TRBD1. J was trimmed by 4 bases and V by 5 bases; bases with no gene match: 4. CDR3 length: 12 residues. Germline lookup yields CDR1 DFQATT and CDR2 SNEGSKA (reference sequence). CDR3 residues: CSAYRGTYGYTF. The CDR3 bases are TGCAGTGCTTACAGGGGAACCTATGGCTACACCTTC.

In DNA form, the CDR3 reads TGTGCCAGCATCTTAGTCCAGGGGGCAAACACCGGGGAGCTGTTTTTT. Translation gives CASILVQGANTGELFF. This chain uses TRBV5-5 with TRBJ2-2; 8 bases line up with TRBD1. Germline V gene lookup returns CDR1 SGHKS and CDR2 YYEKEE (reference sequence). J gave up 2 bases and V 6 bases, and 9 bases lay outside the gene matches. The CDR3 contains 16 residues.

Here the CDR3 reads CASSPVLYEQYF. The CDR3 DNA reads TGTGCCAGCAGCCCAGTCCTTTACGAGCAGTACTTC. The chain has TRBV7-2 and TRBJ2-7; no firm D call. The CDR3 is made up of 12 amino acids. Germline V gene data show CDR1 as SGHTA and CDR2 as FQGNSA. V was shortened by 5 bases and J by 4 bases, with 9 bases between the two germline ends.

This chain links TRBV25-1 with TRBJ2-1, with 9 bases fitting TRBD2. Per germline, CDR1 MGHDK and CDR2 SYGVNS. The CDR3 is 16 residues long. J gave up 3 bases and V 8 bases, and 11 bases lay outside the gene matches. CDR3 protein: CASLQRGDIVYNEQFF. The CDR3 region has the DNA TGTGCCAGCCTTCAGCGGGGGGATATCGTCTACAATGAGCAGTTCTTC.

The CDR3 sequence: CASSVGGWGVETQYF. For the CDR3, the DNA is TGTGCCAGCAGCGTAGGAGGGTGGGGAGTAGAGACCCAGTACTTC. The chain is built from TRBV9 and TRBJ2-5; D might be TRBD2 (5 bases). This CDR3 has 15 residues. Germline values: CDR1 SGDLS, CDR2 YYNGEE. Trimming removed 0 bases at V and 4 bases at J, with 13 bases between.

The chain carries TRBV29-1 and TRBJ2-1; TRBD2 matches 12 bases. This CDR3 is built from 15 residues. CDR1 and CDR2 (germline): SQVTM, ANQGSEA. Germline trimming cut 4 bases from V and 4 bases from J; bases unmatched to any gene: 5. In DNA, the CDR3 is TGCAGCGTTGGAGGTCTAGCGGGAGGGTACAATGAGCAGTTCTTC. Amino acids: CSVGGLAGGYNEQFF.

A single count supports this clonotype. The chain recombines TRBV2 with TRBJ2-3; 11 bases align to TRBD2. The ends lost 4 bases at V and 5 bases at J; junction bases unmatched: 14. The CDR3 consists of 18 residues. Germline values: CDR1 SNHLY, CDR2 FYNNEI. DNA for the CDR3: TGTGCCAGCAGTGGATCCATCGTACTAGCGGGGGAGAGAGATACGCAGTATTTT. As protein: CASSGSIVLAGERDTQYF.

This clonotype was counted a few times. The chain links TRBV10-3 to TRBJ2-6; the D is unclear. Between the trimmed V and J ends, which lost 3 bases and 4 bases, there was a span of 7 bases. The CDR3 is 14 residues long. CDR1 and CDR2 (germline): ENHRY, SYGVKD. The CDR3 region has the DNA TGTGCCATCAGTGACCAAGTCGGGGCCAACGTCCTGACTTTC. It specifies CAISDQVGANVLTF.

This clonotype was recorded only once. The V and J genes are TRBV9 and TRBJ1-5; 10 bases align to TRBD1. The CDR3 sequence is 20 residues long. CDR1 is SGDLS and CDR2 is YYNGEE in the germline V gene. With V trimmed by 2 bases and J by 1 base, 15 bases remained unmatched. The CDR3 nucleotides are TGTGCCAGCAGCGTGGGGACCGGGACAGGGGACCTGGAAAGCAATCAGCCCCAGCATTTT. Protein sequence: CASSVGTGTGDLESNQPQHF.

This clonotype was seen a few times. This chain uses TRBV10-3 with TRBJ2-7; D ambiguous. The CDR3 is made up of 13 amino acids. Germline values: CDR1 ENHRY, CDR2 SYGVKD. V lost 0 bases to trimming and J lost 2 bases, with 5 bases between them. As DNA, the CDR3 is TGTGCCATCAGTGAGTCGAGGACCTACGAGCAGTACTTC. Translated: CAISESRTYEQYF.

The table lists this clonotype with a few counts. This sequence joins TRBV25-1 and TRBJ2-1, with D possibly matching TRBD2 (5 bases). Trimming shortened V by 2 bases and J by 7 bases, and 15 bases separated the two germline ends. The CDR3 contains 15 residues. Germline assignment: CDR1 MGHDK and CDR2 SYGVNS. The CDR3 nucleotides are TGTGCCAGCAGTGAAGCACTAGGAATTAGGAATGAGCAGTTCTTC. This encodes CASSEALGIRNEQFF.

A few counts support this clonotype. The rearrangement links TRBV29-1 to TRBJ2-1; 10 bases are shared with TRBD2. This CDR3 spans 17 amino acids. Germline values: CDR1 SQVTM, CDR2 ANQGSEA. J gave up 3 bases and V 1 base, and 9 bases lay outside the gene matches. CDR3 in DNA: TGCAGCGTTGAAGGAGGGACTAGCGATGATATCTACAATGAGCAGTTCTTC. It specifies CSVEGGTSDDIYNEQFF.

This chain joins TRBV29-1 and TRBJ2-5; tentative D call: TRBD1 (5 bases). The length of the CDR3 is 14 residues. From germline, CDR1 is SQVTM and CDR2 ANQGSEA. V shed 7 bases and J shed 1 base, with 16 bases lying between them. The CDR3 DNA reads TGCAGCGATTCCAGGGCGCCGGGCCAAGAGACCCAGTACTTC. Protein product: CSDSRAPGQETQYF. The full variable domain, in which reference TRBV29-1 and TRBJ2-5 provide the parts outside the CDR3, is SAVISQKPSRDICQRGTSLTIQCQVDSQVTMMFWYRQQPGQSLTLIATANQGSEATYESGFVIDKFPISRPNLTFSTLTVSNMSPEDSSIYLCSDSRAPGQETQYFGPGTRLLVL.